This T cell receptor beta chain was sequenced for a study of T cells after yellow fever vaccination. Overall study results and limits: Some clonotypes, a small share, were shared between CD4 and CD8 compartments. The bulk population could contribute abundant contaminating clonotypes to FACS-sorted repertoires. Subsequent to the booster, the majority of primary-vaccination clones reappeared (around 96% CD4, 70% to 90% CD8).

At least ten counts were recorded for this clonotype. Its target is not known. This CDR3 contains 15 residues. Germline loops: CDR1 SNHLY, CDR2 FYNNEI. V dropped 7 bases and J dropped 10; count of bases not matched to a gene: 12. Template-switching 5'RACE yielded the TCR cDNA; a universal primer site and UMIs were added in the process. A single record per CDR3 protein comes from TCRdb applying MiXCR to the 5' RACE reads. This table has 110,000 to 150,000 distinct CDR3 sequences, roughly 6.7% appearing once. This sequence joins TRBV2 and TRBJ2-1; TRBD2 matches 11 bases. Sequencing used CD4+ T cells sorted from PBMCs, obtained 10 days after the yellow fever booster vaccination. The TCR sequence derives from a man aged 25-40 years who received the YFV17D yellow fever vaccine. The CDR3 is CASNLGLAGGGEQFF. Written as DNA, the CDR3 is TGTGCCAGCAACCTTGGGCTAGCGGGAGGTGGGGAGCAGTTCTTC.